The clone carrying this T cell receptor beta chain has just a few counts. Libraries were prepared by immunoSEQ multiplex PCR; TCRdb keeps only in-frame clonotypes and omits some of them. This table has roughly 190,000 clones, roughly 82% appearing once. The source of the sample is a study of blood T cell repertoires in COVID-19. Sequenced input: peripheral blood. The receptor's source is an older woman with COVID-19, enrolled during active disease.

The CDR3 nucleotides are TGTGCCAGCAGCATCAGGGTTAATCAGCCCCAGCATTTT. Protein: CASSIRVNQPQHF. The chain is built from TRBV11-2 and TRBJ1-5; maybe TRBD1 (5 bases). The V end was cut by 5 bases, the J end by 4 bases, with 9 bases between. Germline-derived CDR1 and CDR2 are SGHAT and FQNNGV. This CDR3 spans 13 amino acids.